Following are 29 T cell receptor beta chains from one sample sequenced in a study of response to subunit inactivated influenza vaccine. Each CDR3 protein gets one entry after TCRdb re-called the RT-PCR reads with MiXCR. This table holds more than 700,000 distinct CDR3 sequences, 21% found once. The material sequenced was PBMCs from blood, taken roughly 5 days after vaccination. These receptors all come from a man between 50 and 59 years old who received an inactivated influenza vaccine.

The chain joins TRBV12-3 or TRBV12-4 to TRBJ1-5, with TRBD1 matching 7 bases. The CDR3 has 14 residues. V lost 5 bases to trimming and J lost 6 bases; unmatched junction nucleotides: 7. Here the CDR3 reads CASSMTGRIQPQHF. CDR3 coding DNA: TGTGCCAGCAGTATGACAGGGAGGATTCAGCCCCAGCATTTT.

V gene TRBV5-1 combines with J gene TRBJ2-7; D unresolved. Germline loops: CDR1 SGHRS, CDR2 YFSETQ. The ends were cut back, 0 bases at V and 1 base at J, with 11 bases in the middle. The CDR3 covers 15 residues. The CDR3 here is CASSLGGTPSYEQYF. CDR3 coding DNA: TGCGCCAGCAGCTTGGGAGGAACTCCTTCCTACGAGCAGTACTTC. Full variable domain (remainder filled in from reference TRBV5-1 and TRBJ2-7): KAGVTQTPRYLIKTRGQQVTLSCSPISGHRSVSWYQQTPGQGLQFLFEYFSETQRNKGNFPGRFSGRQFSNSRSEMNVSTLELGDSALYLCASSLGGTPSYEQYFGPGTRLTVT.

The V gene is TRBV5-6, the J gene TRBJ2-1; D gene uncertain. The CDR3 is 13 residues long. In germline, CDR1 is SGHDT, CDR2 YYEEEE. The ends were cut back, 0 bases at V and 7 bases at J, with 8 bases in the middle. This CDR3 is CASSLVSANEQFF. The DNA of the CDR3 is TGTGCCAGCAGCTTGGTCAGTGCTAATGAGCAGTTCTTC. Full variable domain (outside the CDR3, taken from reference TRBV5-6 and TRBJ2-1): DAGVTQSPTHLIKTRGQQVTLRCSPKSGHDTVSWYQQALGQGPQFIFQYYEEEERQRGNFPDRFSGHQFPNYSSELNVNALLLGDSALYLCASSLVSANEQFFGPGTRLTVL.

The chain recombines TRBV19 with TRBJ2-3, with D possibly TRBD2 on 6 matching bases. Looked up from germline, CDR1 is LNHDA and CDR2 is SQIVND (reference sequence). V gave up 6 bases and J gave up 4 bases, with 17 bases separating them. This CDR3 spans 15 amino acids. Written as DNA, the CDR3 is TGTGCCAGTAGCACGGGACTCACGATGGCAGATACGCAGTATTTT. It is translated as CASSTGLTMADTQYF.

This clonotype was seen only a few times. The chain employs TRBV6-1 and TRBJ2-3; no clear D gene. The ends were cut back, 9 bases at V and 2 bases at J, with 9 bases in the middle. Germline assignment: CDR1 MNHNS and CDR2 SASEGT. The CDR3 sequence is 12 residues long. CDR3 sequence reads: CASRLTTDTQYF. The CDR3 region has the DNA TGTGCCAGTAGGCTTACCACAGATACGCAGTATTTT.

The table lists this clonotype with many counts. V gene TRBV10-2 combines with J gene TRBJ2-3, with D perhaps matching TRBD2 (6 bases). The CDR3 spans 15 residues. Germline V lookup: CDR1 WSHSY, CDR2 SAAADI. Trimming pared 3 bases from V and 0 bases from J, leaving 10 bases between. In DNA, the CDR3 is TGCGCCAGCAGTGATAGGCGGGGAAGCACAGATACGCAGTATTTT. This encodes CASSDRRGSTDTQYF.

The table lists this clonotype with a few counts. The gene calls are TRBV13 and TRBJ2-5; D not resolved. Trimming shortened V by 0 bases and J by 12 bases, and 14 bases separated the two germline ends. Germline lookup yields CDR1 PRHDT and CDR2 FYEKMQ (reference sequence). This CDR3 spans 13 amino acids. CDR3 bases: TGTGCCAGCAGCTTAGGGAGGACGGCCCATAAGTACTTC. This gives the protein CASSLGRTAHKYF.

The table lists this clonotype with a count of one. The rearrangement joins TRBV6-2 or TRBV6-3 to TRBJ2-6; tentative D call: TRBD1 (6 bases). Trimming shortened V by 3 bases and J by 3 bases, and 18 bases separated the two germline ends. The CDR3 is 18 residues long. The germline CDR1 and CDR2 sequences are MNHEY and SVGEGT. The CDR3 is CASSYPTGILYGANVLTF. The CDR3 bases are TGTGCCAGCAGTTATCCGACAGGTATCCTCTATGGGGCCAACGTCCTGACTTTC.

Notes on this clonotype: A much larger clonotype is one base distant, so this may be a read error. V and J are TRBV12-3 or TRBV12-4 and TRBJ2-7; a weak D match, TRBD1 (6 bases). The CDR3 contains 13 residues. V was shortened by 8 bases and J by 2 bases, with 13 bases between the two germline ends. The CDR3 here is CASCRDTTYEQYF. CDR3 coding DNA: TGTGCCAGCTGCCGGGACACCACCTACGAGCAGTACTTC.

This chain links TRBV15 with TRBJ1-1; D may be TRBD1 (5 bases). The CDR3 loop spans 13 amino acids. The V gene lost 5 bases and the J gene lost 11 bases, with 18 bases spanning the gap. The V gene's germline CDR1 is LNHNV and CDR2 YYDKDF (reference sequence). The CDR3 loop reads CATSFLLQDPAFF. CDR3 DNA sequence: TGTGCCACCAGCTTCCTACTACAGGATCCGGCTTTCTTT. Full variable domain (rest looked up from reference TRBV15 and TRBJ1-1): DAMVIQNPRYQVTQFGKPVTLSCSQTLNHNVMYWYQQKSSQAPKLLFHYYDKDFNNEADTPDNFQSRRPNTSFCFLDIRSPGLGDTAMYLCATSFLLQDPAFFGQGTRLTVV.

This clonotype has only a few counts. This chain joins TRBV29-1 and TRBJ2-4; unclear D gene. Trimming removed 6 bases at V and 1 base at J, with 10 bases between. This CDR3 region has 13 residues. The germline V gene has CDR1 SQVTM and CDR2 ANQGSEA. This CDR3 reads CSVRRSAKNIQYF. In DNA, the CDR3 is TGCAGCGTACGTAGAAGTGCCAAAAACATTCAGTACTTC.

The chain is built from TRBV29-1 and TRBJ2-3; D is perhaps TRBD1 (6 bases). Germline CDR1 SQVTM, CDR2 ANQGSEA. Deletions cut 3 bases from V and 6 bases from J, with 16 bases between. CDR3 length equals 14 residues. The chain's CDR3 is CSVEDSGVKDTQYF. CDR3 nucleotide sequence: TGCAGCGTTGAGGACAGTGGGGTCAAGGATACGCAGTATTTT.

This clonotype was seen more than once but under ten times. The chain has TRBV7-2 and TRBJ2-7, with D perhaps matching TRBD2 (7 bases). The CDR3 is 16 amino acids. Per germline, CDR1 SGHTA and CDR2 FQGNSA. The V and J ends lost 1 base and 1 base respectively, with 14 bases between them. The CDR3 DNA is TGTGCCAGCAGCTTAGTAGGGAGGGGGGTTTCCTACGAGCAGTACTTC. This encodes CASSLVGRGVSYEQYF.

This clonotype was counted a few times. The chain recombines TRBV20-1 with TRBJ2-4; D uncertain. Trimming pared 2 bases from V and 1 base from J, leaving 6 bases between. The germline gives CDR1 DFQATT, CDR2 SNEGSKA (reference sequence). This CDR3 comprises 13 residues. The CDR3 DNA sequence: TGCAGTGCTAGAAATAGGGCCAAAAACATTCAGTACTTC. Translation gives CSARNRAKNIQYF.

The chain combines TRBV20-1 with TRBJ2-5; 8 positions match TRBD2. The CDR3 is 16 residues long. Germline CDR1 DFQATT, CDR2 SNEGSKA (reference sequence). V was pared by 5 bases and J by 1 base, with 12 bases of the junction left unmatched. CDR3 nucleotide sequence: TGCAGTGCTGCTGATCTTAGCGGGGTGTTCCAAGAGACCCAGTACTTC. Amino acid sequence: CSAADLSGVFQETQYF.

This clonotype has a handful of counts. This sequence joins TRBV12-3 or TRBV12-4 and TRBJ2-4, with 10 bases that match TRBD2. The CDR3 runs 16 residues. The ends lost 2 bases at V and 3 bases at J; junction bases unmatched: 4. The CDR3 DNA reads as TGTGCCAGCAGTTTACGGCTAGCGGGAGACAAAAACATTCAGTACTTC. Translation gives CASSLRLAGDKNIQYF.

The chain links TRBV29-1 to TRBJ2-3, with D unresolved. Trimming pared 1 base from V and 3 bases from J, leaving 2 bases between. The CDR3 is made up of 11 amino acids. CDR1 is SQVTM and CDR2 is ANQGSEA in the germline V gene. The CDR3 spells CSVEVTDTQYF. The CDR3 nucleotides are TGCAGCGTTGAAGTTACAGATACGCAGTATTTT.

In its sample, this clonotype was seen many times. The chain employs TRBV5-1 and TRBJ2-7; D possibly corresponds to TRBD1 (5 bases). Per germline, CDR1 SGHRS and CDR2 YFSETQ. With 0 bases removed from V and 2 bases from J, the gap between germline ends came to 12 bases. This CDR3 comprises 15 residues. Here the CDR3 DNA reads TGCGCCAGCAGCTTGGACAGGCCCTTTACCTACGAGCAGTACTTC. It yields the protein CASSLDRPFTYEQYF.

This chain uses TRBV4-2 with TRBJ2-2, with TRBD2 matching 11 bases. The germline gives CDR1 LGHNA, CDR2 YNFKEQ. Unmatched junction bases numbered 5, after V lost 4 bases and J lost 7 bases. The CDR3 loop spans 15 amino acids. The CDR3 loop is CASSPIAGGHGELFF. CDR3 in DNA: TGTGCCAGCAGCCCGATAGCGGGAGGGCACGGGGAGCTGTTTTTT.

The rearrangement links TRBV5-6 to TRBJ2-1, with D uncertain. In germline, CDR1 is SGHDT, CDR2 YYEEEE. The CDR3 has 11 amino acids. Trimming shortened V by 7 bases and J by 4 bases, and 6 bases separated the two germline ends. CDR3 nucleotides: TGTGCCAGCCAGAATTACAATGAGCAGTTCTTC. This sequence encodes CASQNYNEQFF.

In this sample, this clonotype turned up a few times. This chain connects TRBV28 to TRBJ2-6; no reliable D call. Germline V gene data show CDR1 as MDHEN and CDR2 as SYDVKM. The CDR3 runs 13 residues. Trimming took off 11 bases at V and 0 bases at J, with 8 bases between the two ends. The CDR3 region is CASAYSGANVLTF. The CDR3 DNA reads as TGTGCCTCCGCTTACTCTGGGGCCAACGTCCTGACTTTC.

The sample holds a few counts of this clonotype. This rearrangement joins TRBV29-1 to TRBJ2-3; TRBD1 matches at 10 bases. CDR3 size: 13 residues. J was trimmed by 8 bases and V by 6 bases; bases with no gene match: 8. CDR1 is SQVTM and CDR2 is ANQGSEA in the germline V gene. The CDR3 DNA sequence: TGCAGCGTGGGTGACAGGGGGCGGGTTACGCAGTATTTT. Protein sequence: CSVGDRGRVTQYF.

CDR3 amino acids: CASSLQRTGGTDTQYF. As DNA, the CDR3 is TGTGCCAGCAGCTTACAGAGGACAGGGGGCACAGATACGCAGTATTTT. The chain is built from TRBV7-9 and TRBJ2-3, with TRBD1 matching over 9 bases. Germline trimming cut 2 bases from V and 1 base from J; bases unmatched to any gene: 4. The CDR3 totals 16 residues. Germline values: CDR1 SEHNR, CDR2 FQNEAQ (reference sequence).

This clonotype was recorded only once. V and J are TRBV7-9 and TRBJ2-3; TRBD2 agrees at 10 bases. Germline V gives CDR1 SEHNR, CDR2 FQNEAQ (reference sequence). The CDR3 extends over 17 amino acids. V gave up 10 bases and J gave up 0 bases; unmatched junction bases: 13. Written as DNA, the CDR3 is TGTGCCACCTCCGCAGGGCTAGCGGGGGAGAGCACAGATACGCAGTATTTT. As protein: CATSAGLAGESTDTQYF.

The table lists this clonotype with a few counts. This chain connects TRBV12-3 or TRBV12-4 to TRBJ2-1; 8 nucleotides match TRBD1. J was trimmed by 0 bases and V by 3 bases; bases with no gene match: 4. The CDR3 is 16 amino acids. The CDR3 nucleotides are TGTGCCAGCAGTTTCCCCACAGGGGGCTCCTACAATGAGCAGTTCTTC. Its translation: CASSFPTGGSYNEQFF.

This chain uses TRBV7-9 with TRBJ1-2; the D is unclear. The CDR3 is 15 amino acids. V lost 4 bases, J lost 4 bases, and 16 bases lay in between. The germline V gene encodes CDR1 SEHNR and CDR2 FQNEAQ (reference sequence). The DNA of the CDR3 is TGTGCCAGCAGCTCGTCACCAGTCGATTTCTATGGCTACACCTTC. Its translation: CASSSSPVDFYGYTF. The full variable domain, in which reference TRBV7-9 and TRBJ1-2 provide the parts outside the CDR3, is DTGVSQNPRHKITKRGQNVTFRCDPISEHNRLYWYRQTLGQGPEFLTYFQNEAQLEKSRLLSDRFSAERPKGSFSTLEIQRTEQGDSAMYLCASSSSPVDFYGYTFGSGTRLTVV.

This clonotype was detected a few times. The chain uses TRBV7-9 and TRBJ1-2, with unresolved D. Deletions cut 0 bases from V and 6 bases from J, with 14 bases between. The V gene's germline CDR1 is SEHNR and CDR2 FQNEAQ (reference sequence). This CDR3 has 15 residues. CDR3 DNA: TGTGCCAGCAGCTTAGCTCGGGAGGAGGGAGATGGCTACACCTTC. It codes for CASSLAREEGDGYTF. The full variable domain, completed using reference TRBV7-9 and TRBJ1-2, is DTGVSQNPRHKITKRGQNVTFRCDPISEHNRLYWYRQTLGQGPEFLTYFQNEAQLEKSRLLSDRFSAERPKGSFSTLEIQRTEQGDSAMYLCASSLAREEGDGYTFGSGTRLTVV.

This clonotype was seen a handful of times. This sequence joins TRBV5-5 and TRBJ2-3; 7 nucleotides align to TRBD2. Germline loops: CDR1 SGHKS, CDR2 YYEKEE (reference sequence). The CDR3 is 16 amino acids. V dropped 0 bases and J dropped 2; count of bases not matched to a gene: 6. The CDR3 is CASSLAPGRNTDTQYF. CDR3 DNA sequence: TGTGCCAGCAGCTTGGCGCCCGGGAGGAACACAGATACGCAGTATTTT.

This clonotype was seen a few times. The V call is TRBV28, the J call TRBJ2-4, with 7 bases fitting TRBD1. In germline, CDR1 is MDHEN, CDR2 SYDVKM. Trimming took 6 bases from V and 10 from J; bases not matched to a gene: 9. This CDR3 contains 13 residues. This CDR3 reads CASRKGTARIQYF. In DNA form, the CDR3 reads TGTGCCAGCAGAAAAGGGACAGCTCGAATTCAGTACTTC.